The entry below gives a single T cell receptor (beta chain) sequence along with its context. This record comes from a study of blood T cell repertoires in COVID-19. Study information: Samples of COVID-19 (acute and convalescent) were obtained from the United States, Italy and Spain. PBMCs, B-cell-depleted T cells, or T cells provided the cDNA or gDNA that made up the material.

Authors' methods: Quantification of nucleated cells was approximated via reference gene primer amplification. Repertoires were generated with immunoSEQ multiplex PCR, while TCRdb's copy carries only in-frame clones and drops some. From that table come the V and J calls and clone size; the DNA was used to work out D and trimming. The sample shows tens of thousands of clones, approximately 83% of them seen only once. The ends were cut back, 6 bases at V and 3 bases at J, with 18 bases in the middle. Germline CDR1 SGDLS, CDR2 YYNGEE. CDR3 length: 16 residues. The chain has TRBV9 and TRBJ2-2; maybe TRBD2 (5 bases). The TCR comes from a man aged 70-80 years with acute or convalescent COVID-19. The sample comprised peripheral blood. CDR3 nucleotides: TGTGCCAGCACCGAGGGTGCGACACAAGACACCGGGGAGCTGTTTTTT. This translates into CASTEGATQDTGELFF.